The clone carrying this T cell receptor (beta chain) turned up a few times. Antigen: not known. The source of the sample is a study of beta chain features in type 1 diabetes. As for the study in general: Regarding age, gender and cell yields, patients proved similar to healthy donors. Study outcomes and limitations: Sampled from patients, naive, central memory and Treg TCRB repertoires appeared more similar than those sampled from healthy donors. The study found fewer insertions and more deletions at VDJ junctions in type 1 diabetes patients.

Expressed TCRB transcripts were sequenced, since all the RNA that had been isolated was reverse transcribed. Regulatory, naive and central memory T cell samples averaged approximately 3.3 million reads. TCRdb's copy holds only in-frame clones and misses some; the assay was immunoSEQ multiplex PCR. The sample has about 620,000 clones; about 16% are singletons. V lost 5 bases to trimming and J lost 11 bases, with 16 bases between them. The CDR3 is 14 residues long. Per germline, CDR1 MNHNY and CDR2 SVGAGI (reference sequence). Sequences were obtained from naive CD4+ T cells from blood. The rearrangement links TRBV6-6 to TRBJ1-6, with D maybe TRBD1 (5 bases). The sequence was collected from a man between 18 and 29 years old in good health. The CDR3 DNA is TGTGCCAGCAGTCGCGGGGCAGCCCGGGCACCCCTCCACTTT. It codes for CASSRGAARAPLHF.